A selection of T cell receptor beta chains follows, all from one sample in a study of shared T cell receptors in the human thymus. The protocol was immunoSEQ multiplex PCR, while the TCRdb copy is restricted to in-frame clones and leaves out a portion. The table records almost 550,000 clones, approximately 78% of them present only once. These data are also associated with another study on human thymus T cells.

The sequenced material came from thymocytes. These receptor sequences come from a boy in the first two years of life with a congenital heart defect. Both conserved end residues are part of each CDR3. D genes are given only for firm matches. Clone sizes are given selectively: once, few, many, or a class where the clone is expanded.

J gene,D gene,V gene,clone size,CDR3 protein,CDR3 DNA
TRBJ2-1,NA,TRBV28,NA,CASRPLAPVNEQFF,TGTGCCAGCCGACCGCTAGCGCCTGTGAATGAGCAGTTCTTC
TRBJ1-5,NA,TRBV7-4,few,CASSAIPGIGPQHF,TGTGCCAGCAGCGCCATCCCAGGGATTGGGCCCCAGCATTTT
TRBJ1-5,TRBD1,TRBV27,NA,CAIGTGFSNQPQHF,TGTGCCATCGGGACAGGGTTTAGCAATCAGCCCCAGCATTTT
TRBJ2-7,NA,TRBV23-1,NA,CASSQTDRPSYEQYF,TGCGCCAGCAGTCAAACGGACAGACCTTCCTACGAGCAGTACTTC
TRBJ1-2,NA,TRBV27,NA,CASSSIRGGYTF,TGTGCCAGCAGTAGCATCCGGGGTGGCTACACCTTC
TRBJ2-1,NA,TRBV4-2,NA,CASSQAGSYNEQFF,TGTGCCAGCAGCCAAGCGGGATCTTACAATGAGCAGTTCTTC
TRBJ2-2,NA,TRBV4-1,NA,CASSQGQGMDGELFF,TGCGCCAGCAGCCAAGGTCAGGGGATGGACGGGGAGCTGTTTTTT
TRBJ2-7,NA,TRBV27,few,CASSLSYRDSYEQYF,TGTGCCAGCAGTTTATCCTACAGGGACTCCTACGAGCAGTACTTC
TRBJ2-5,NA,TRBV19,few,CASSEDSLVQETQYF,TGTGCCAGTAGTGAGGACAGTTTAGTTCAAGAGACCCAGTACTTC
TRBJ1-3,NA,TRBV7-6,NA,CASSLNVFQGRSSGNTIYF,TGTGCCAGCAGCCTAAATGTCTTTCAGGGCCGGAGCTCTGGAAACACCATATATTTT
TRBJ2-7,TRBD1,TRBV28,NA,CASTKPNRGAYEQYF,TGTGCCAGCACTAAACCCAACAGGGGGGCCTACGAGCAGTACTTC
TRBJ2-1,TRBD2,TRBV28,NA,CASRASGSSYNEQFF,TGTGCCAGCAGGGCTAGCGGGAGCTCCTACAATGAGCAGTTCTTC
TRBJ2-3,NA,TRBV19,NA,CASRGAASSSTDTQYF,TGTGCCAGTAGGGGGGCAGCGTCGTCTAGCACAGATACGCAGTATTTT
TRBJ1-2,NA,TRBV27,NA,CASSLSRGSPVPGYTF,TGTGCCAGCAGTTTATCGAGAGGGTCCCCCGTGCCTGGCTACACCTTC
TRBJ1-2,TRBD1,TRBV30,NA,CAWSDPPSTGDNYGYTF,TGTGCCTGGAGTGACCCCCCTTCGACAGGGGATAACTATGGCTACACCTTC
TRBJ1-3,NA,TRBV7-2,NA,CASSFGGALGNTIYF,TGTGCCAGCAGCTTTGGGGGGGCGCTCGGAAACACCATATATTTT
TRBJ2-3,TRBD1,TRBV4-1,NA,CASSQDGQGTDTQYF,TGCGCCAGCAGCCAAGACGGACAGGGAACAGATACGCAGTATTTT
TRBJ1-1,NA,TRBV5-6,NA,CASSLAFTGYTEAFF,TGTGCCAGCAGCTTGGCCTTTACAGGGTACACTGAAGCTTTCTTT
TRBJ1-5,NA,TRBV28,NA,CASSQRGRGGNQPQHF,TGTGCCAGCAGCCAGAGGGGGAGAGGCGGCAATCAGCCCCAGCATTTT
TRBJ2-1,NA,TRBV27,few,CASSSQGTQFF,TGTGCCAGCAGTTCTCAGGGAACGCAGTTCTTC
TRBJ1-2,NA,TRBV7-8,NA,CASSPGTLNYGYTF,TGTGCCAGCAGCCCCGGGACTCTTAACTATGGCTACACCTTC
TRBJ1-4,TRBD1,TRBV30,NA,CAWSVLKGAHEKLFF,TGTGCCTGGAGTGTACTGAAGGGGGCGCATGAAAAACTGTTTTTT
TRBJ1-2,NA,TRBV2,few,CASSAGGSGYTF,TGTGCCAGCAGTGCTGGGGGGAGCGGCTACACCTTC